The 29 T cell receptor beta chains in this list originate from one sample, sequenced in a study of blood T cell repertoires in COVID-19. The protocol was immunoSEQ multiplex PCR, while the TCRdb copy is restricted to in-frame clones and leaves out a portion. The data show about 220,000 clones, approximately 85% seen once. Input material: peripheral blood. The receptors come from a woman between 65 and 79 years old with COVID-19, enrolled during active disease.

The chain links TRBV3-1 (or the pseudogene TRBV3-2) to TRBJ2-1; D perhaps matches TRBD2 (5 bases). In germline, CDR1 is LGHDT, CDR2 YNNKEL (reference sequence). V lost 4 bases, J lost 6 bases, and 10 bases lay in between. The CDR3 covers 13 residues. The CDR3: CASSPGLINEQFF. The CDR3 nucleotides are TGTGCCAGCAGCCCCGGACTCATCAATGAGCAGTTCTTC.

The CDR3 loop is CASSIRNEQFF. CDR3 in DNA: TGTGCCAGTAGTATTCGGAATGAGCAGTTCTTC. V gene TRBV19 combines with J gene TRBJ2-1; D ambiguous. CDR3 length: 11 residues. V dropped 3 bases and J dropped 7 bases, with 4 bases sitting between them. Germline V CDR1 and CDR2: LNHDA, SQIVND (reference sequence).

The chain uses TRBV19 and TRBJ1-1; tentatively, D is TRBD1 (5 bases). V was trimmed by 5 bases and J by 3 bases, leaving 10 bases between them. Germline V gene sequence: CDR1 LNHDA, CDR2 SQIVND (reference sequence). The CDR3 extends over 13 amino acids. The CDR3 nucleotides are TGTGCCAGTAGTCCCCGACAGTACACTGAAGCTTTCTTT. This sequence encodes CASSPRQYTEAFF.

This sequence joins TRBV19 and TRBJ2-2, with TRBD1 matching over 10 bases. V shed 8 bases and J 3 bases; nucleotides not matched to a gene: 3. The germline CDR1 and CDR2 sequences are LNHDA and SQIVND (reference sequence). This CDR3 contains 14 residues. CDR3 protein: CASGDRGDTGELFF. In nucleotides, the CDR3 is TGTGCCAGTGGGGACAGGGGCGACACCGGGGAGCTGTTTTTT. The full variable domain, its missing parts supplied by reference TRBV19 and TRBJ2-2, is DGGITQSPKYLFRKEGQNVTLSCEQNLNHDAMYWYRQDPGQGLRLIYYSQIVNDFQKGDIAEGYSVSREKKESFPLTVTSAQKNPTAFYLCASGDRGDTGELFFGEGSRLTVL.

This chain connects TRBV3-1 (or the pseudogene TRBV3-2) to TRBJ1-1; D is undetermined. Trimming took off 2 bases at V and 7 bases at J, with 5 bases between the two ends. Germline loops: CDR1 LGHDT, CDR2 YNNKEL (reference sequence). This CDR3 region has 11 residues. The CDR3 here is CASSQSGEAFF. As DNA, the CDR3 is TGTGCCAGCAGCCAATCCGGTGAAGCTTTCTTT.

The chain links TRBV5-1 to TRBJ2-7; the match to TRBD2 covers 10 bases. Germline V gene sequence: CDR1 SGHRS, CDR2 YFSETQ. The CDR3 totals 14 residues. V was clipped by 4 bases and J by 4 bases; unmatched bases: 5. The CDR3 sequence is CASSQSSGSYEQYF. The CDR3 coding sequence is TGCGCCAGCAGCCAATCTAGCGGGAGTTACGAGCAGTACTTC.

This clone was counted once. The chain is built from TRBV28 and TRBJ1-2, with TRBD1 as a possible D gene (5 bases). The CDR3 is 14 residues long. Germline assignment: CDR1 MDHEN and CDR2 SYDVKM. V was shortened by 8 bases and J by 5 bases, with 18 bases between the two germline ends. The CDR3 protein is CASRSTGRRYGYTF. For the CDR3, the DNA is TGTGCCAGCCGGTCAACAGGACGTCGGTATGGCTACACCTTC.

The rearrangement uses TRBV7-2 and TRBJ1-1, with 8 positions matching TRBD1. With 10 bases clipped from V and 4 bases from J, the junction kept 8 bases outside the gene matches. This CDR3 contains 13 residues. The V gene's germline CDR1 is SGHTA and CDR2 FQGNSA. CDR3 in amino acids: CATKQGVVTEAFF. For the CDR3, the DNA is TGTGCCACCAAACAGGGGGTGGTCACTGAAGCTTTCTTT.

The genes are TRBV2 and TRBJ2-3, with D perhaps TRBD1 (5 bases). CDR1 is SNHLY, CDR2 FYNNEI, per germline. CDR3 length: 14 amino acids. Trimming left V 7 bases short and J 5 bases short, with 16 bases between. CDR3 in amino acids: CASIPARQQDTQYF. The CDR3 DNA reads as TGTGCCAGCATACCCGCGAGACAGCAAGATACGCAGTATTTT.

For this clone: Additional DNA sequences in this sample encode the identical CDR3. The genes are TRBV3-1 (or the pseudogene TRBV3-2) and TRBJ2-5, with a tentative D call TRBD1 (6 bases). CDR3 size: 13 residues. V lost 2 bases to trimming and J lost 5 bases, with 9 bases between them. The germline V gene has CDR1 LGHDT and CDR2 YNNKEL (reference sequence). The CDR3 here is CASSQRGSETQYF. In DNA, the CDR3 is TGTGCCAGCAGCCAAAGGGGGTCGGAGACCCAGTACTTC.

J is TRBJ2-7 and V is TRBV10-2; TRBD2 matches at 11 bases. V trimming: 6 bases; J trimming: 5 bases; junction bases outside the gene matches: 12. There are 16 residues in the CDR3. The germline CDR1 and CDR2 sequences are WSHSY and SAAADI. CDR3 protein: CASRSPELAGEDEQYF. CDR3 nucleotides: TGCGCCAGCAGATCACCCGAACTAGCGGGAGAAGACGAGCAGTACTTC.

This clone was observed once. This chain connects TRBV5-1 to TRBJ1-4; D might be TRBD1 (5 bases). This CDR3 contains 15 residues. Looked up from germline, CDR1 is SGHRS and CDR2 is YFSETQ. V lost 5 bases and J lost 3, with 14 bases in between. This chain's CDR3 is CASRLSGAANEKLFF. Written as DNA, the CDR3 is TGCGCCAGCAGGCTTAGTGGGGCAGCTAATGAAAAACTGTTTTTT.

This clone was recorded a few times. The V call is TRBV6-6, the J call TRBJ2-7; 9 bases are shared with TRBD2. This CDR3 has 14 amino acids. After removal of 7 bases from V and 3 bases from J, the junction contained 7 bases not matched to a gene. Germline V lookup: CDR1 MNHNY, CDR2 SVGAGI (reference sequence). Here the CDR3 reads CASTFGGGGYEQYF. The CDR3 DNA reads as TGTGCCAGCACCTTTGGCGGGGGGGGCTACGAGCAGTACTTC.

The chain uses TRBV7-6 and TRBJ1-6; TRBD1 agrees at 7 bases. The germline V gene has CDR1 SGHVS and CDR2 FNYEAQ. V trimming: 3 bases; J trimming: 3 bases; junction bases outside the gene matches: 2. CDR3 length: 15 residues. The CDR3 loop reads CASSLGTDYNSPLHF. The CDR3 bases are TGTGCCAGCAGCTTGGGGACAGACTATAATTCACCCCTCCACTTT.

The chain recombines TRBV27 with TRBJ2-7, with 16 nucleotides matching TRBD2. V shed 6 bases and J 3 bases; nucleotides not matched to a gene: 17. From germline, CDR1 is MNHEY and CDR2 SMNVEV (reference sequence). This CDR3 has 20 residues. CDR3 nucleotides: TGTGCCAGCAGCCGAGGCGCCGGCGGGACTAGCGGGAGGGCTAACTACGAGCAGTACTTC. It translates to CASSRGAGGTSGRANYEQYF.

V is TRBV28 and J is TRBJ1-5, with D maybe TRBD1 (5 bases). The ends were cut back, 3 bases at V and 9 bases at J, with 9 bases in the middle. CDR1 is MDHEN, CDR2 SYDVKM, per germline. The CDR3 has 12 residues. The CDR3 nucleotides are TGTGCCAGCAGTTTGGGGCAGCGGCCCCAGCATTTT. It codes for CASSLGQRPQHF.

This clone was seen a handful of times. The chain employs TRBV6-2 or TRBV6-3 and TRBJ1-4; D possibly corresponds to TRBD1 (5 bases). The CDR3 totals 15 residues. The V gene's germline CDR1 is MNHEY and CDR2 SVGEGT. V gave up 5 bases and J gave up 7 bases, with 17 bases separating them. The CDR3 DNA is TGTGCCAGCAGTGCTGGAGGGGCCTGGAGTGAAAAACTGTTTTTT. Protein: CASSAGGAWSEKLFF.

As DNA, the CDR3 is TGCAGTGTGGCGGCCCAAGAGACCCAGTACTTC. It encodes CSVAAQETQYF. V is TRBV20-1 and J is TRBJ2-5; D unclear. Trimming took 7 bases from V and 1 from J, leaving 7 bases between them. CDR1 and CDR2 from the germline V gene are DFQATT and SNEGSKA (reference sequence). CDR3 length: 11 residues.

The gene calls are TRBV6-2 or TRBV6-3 and TRBJ1-2; TRBD1 is a possible D gene (5 bases). V lost 2 bases and J 6 bases, leaving 10 bases between the germline ends. This CDR3 contains 13 residues. Per germline, CDR1 MNHEY and CDR2 SVGEGT. CDR3 region: CASSYGQVNGYTF. CDR3 nucleotide sequence: TGTGCCAGCAGTTACGGACAAGTTAATGGCTACACCTTC.

V is TRBV28 and J is TRBJ1-2; 7 positions agree with TRBD1. This CDR3 is 14 amino acids long. The junction had 15 bases not matched to a gene; V was cut back by 4 bases and J by 13 bases. CDR1 and CDR2 from the germline V gene are MDHEN and SYDVKM. The CDR3 DNA reads TGTGCCAGCAGTTCGAGACAGGGCGGGATGGCTTGCACCTTC. The encoded protein is CASSSRQGGMACTF.

V usage is TRBV5-1 and J usage is TRBJ2-7, with D possibly matching TRBD2 (6 bases). Trimming shortened V by 4 bases and J by 3 bases, and 17 bases separated the two germline ends. The CDR3 loop spans 15 amino acids. Germline V CDR1 and CDR2: SGHRS, YFSETQ. CDR3 residues: CASSPRGRNLYEQYF. The CDR3 coding sequence is TGCGCCAGCAGCCCCCGAGGGAGGAATCTCTACGAGCAGTACTTC.

This chain connects TRBV7-9 to TRBJ2-1, with TRBD1 matching 7 bases. Per the germline V gene, CDR1 is SEHNR and CDR2 is FQNEAQ (reference sequence). Losses at the gene ends were 3 bases for V and 4 bases for J; bases not matched to a gene: 3. This CDR3 contains 14 residues. CDR3 residues: CASSFDRAYNEQFF. The CDR3 nucleotides are TGTGCCAGCAGCTTCGACAGGGCGTACAATGAGCAGTTCTTC.

This sequence joins TRBV7-6 and TRBJ2-5; the D is unclear. V lost 2 bases and J 4 bases, leaving 14 bases between the germline ends. This CDR3 is 15 amino acids long. CDR1 SGHVS and CDR2 FNYEAQ come from the germline V gene. DNA of the CDR3: TGTGCCAGCAGCTTATCCCCCCAGGAAGGAGAGACCCAGTACTTC. Its protein product is CASSLSPQEGETQYF.

J is TRBJ1-1 and V is TRBV7-9; D is perhaps TRBD1 (6 bases). There are 17 residues in the CDR3. The germline gives CDR1 SEHNR, CDR2 FQNEAQ (reference sequence). V gave up 1 base and J gave up 1 base, with 16 bases separating them. CDR3 amino acids: CASSLVLGQKPNTEAFF. CDR3 coding DNA: TGTGCCAGCAGCTTAGTCCTTGGACAGAAACCGAACACTGAAGCTTTCTTT.

V and J are TRBV9 and TRBJ2-5, with TRBD2 matching over 7 bases. This CDR3 is 18 amino acids long. Trimming removed 2 bases from V and 4 bases from J; junction bases left unmatched: 17. CDR1 SGDLS and CDR2 YYNGEE come from the germline V gene. The CDR3 nucleotides read TGTGCCAGCAGCGTTAGTAGCGGGCGTTCGGGAGGTCGAGAGACCCAGTACTTC. As protein: CASSVSSGRSGGRETQYF.

This clone was detected only a few times. CDR3 loop: CASSLVADQPQHF. The CDR3 DNA sequence: TGTGCCAGCAGTTTAGTTGCAGATCAGCCCCAGCATTTT. V is TRBV12-3 or TRBV12-4 and J is TRBJ1-5; D not resolved. This CDR3 is built from 13 residues. The ends were cut back, 1 base at V and 5 bases at J, with 6 bases in the middle.

The chain uses TRBV30 and TRBJ2-7, with D possibly being TRBD2 (5 bases). Germline loops: CDR1 GTSNPN, CDR2 SVGIG (reference sequence). The germline V and J ends were trimmed by 4 bases and 3 bases, with 16 bases remaining between them. The CDR3 spans 14 residues. CDR3 loop: CAWNPGSDYYEQYF. DNA for the CDR3: TGTGCCTGGAACCCCGGTAGCGACTACTACGAGCAGTACTTC.

CDR3 sequence: CASSLLTGYNEQFF. The CDR3 coding sequence is TGTGCCAGCAGTTTACTGACAGGTTACAATGAGCAGTTCTTC. The V call is TRBV28, the J call TRBJ2-1; maybe TRBD1 (6 bases). Germline V gives CDR1 MDHEN, CDR2 SYDVKM. The CDR3 contains 14 residues. The V gene lost 2 bases and the J gene lost 4 bases, with 9 bases spanning the gap.

The chain joins TRBV6-5 to TRBJ2-7, with 10 bases identical to TRBD2. V was clipped by 2 bases and J by 0 bases; unmatched bases: 4. The CDR3 has 16 residues. CDR1 MNHEY and CDR2 SVGAGI come from the germline V gene. The CDR3 protein is CASSYTGLASSYEQYF. CDR3 DNA: TGTGCCAGCAGTTACACGGGACTAGCGTCCTCCTACGAGCAGTACTTC.